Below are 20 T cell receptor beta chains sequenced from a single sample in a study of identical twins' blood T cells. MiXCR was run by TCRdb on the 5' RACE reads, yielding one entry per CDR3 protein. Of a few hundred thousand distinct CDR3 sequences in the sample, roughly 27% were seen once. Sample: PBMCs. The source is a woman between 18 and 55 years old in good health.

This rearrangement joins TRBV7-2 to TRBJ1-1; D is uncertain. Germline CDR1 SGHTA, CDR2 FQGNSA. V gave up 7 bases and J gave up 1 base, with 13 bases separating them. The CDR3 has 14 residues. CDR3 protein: CASTLTWPNTEAFF. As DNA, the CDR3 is TGTGCCAGCACCCTCACCTGGCCGAACACTGAAGCTTTCTTT.

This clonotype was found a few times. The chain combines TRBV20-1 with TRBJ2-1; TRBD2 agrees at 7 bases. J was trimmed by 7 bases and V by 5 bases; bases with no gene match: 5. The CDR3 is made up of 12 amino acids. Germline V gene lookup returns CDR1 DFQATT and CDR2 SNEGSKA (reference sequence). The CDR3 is CSALRTRNEQFF. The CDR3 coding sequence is TGCAGTGCTCTGAGGACTAGAAATGAGCAGTTCTTC.

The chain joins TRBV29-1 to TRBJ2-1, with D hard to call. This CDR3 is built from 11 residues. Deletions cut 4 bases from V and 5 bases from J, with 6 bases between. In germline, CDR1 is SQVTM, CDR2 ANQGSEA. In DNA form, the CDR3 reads TGCAGCGTTGCCCTAAACAATGAGCAGTTCTTC. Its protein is CSVALNNEQFF.

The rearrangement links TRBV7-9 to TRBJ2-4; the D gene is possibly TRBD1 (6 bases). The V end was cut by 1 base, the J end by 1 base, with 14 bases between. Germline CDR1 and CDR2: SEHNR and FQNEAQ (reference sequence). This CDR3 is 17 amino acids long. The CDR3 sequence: CASSLVGQGKAKNIQYF. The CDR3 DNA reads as TGTGCCAGCAGCTTAGTGGGCCAGGGGAAGGCCAAAAACATTCAGTACTTC.

The CDR3 DNA reads as TGTGCCAGTAGTATTACTCGACTAGCGGGCCGTTCCTACGAGCAGTACTTC. Translation gives CASSITRLAGRSYEQYF. The chain carries TRBV19 and TRBJ2-7; 10 bases are shared with TRBD2. The V and J ends lost 3 bases and 1 base, in that order; junction bases with no gene match: 9. The CDR3 is made up of 17 amino acids. From germline, CDR1 is LNHDA and CDR2 SQIVND (reference sequence).

Written as DNA, the CDR3 is TGTGCCAGCTCACCGGCAGGGGGCAAATATGGCTACACCTTC. Amino acid sequence: CASSPAGGKYGYTF. The gene calls are TRBV18 and TRBJ1-2, with 8 bases matching TRBD1. The trim removed 3 bases at V and 5 bases at J, leaving 5 bases unmatched. CDR3 length: 14 amino acids. Germline CDR1 KGHSH, CDR2 LQKENI.

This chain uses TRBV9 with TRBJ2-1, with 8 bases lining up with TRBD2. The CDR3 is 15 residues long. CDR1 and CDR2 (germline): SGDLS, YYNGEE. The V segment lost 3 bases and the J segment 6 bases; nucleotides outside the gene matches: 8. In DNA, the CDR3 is TGTGCCAGCAGCGAATTCAGCGGGGGAGGCAATGAGCAGTTCTTC. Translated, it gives CASSEFSGGGNEQFF.

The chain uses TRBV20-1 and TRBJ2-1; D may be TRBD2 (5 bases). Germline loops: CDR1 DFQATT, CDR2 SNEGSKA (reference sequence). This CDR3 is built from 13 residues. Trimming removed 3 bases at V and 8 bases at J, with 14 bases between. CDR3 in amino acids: CSASRRPSDEQFF. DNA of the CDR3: TGCAGTGCTAGTCGGAGGCCCAGCGATGAGCAGTTCTTC.

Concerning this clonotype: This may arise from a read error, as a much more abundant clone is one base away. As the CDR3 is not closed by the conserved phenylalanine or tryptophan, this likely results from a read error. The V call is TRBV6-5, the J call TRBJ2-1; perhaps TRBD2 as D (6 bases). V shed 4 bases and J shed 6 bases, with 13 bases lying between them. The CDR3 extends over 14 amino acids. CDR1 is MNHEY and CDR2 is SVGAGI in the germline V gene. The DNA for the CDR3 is TGTGCCAGCAGTTTCTCCCTAGCGCCCAATGAGCAGTTCTTA. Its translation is CASSFSLAPNEQFL.

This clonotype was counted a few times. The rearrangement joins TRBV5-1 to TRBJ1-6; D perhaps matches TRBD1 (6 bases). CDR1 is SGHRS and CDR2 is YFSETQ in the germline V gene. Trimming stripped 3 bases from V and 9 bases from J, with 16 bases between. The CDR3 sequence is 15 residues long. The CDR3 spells CASSSISGDVSPLHF. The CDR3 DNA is TGCGCCAGCAGCTCGATTTCAGGGGACGTTTCACCCCTCCACTTT. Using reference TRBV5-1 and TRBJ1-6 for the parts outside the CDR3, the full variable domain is KAGVTQTPRYLIKTRGQQVTLSCSPISGHRSVSWYQQTPGQGLQFLFEYFSETQRNKGNFPGRFSGRQFSNSRSEMNVSTLELGDSALYLCASSSISGDVSPLHFGNGTRLTVT.

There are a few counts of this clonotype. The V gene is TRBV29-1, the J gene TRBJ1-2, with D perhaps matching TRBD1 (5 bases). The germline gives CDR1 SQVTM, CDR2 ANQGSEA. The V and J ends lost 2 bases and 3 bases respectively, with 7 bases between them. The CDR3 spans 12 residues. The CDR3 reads CSVEQGDYGYTF. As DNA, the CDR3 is TGCAGCGTTGAACAGGGAGACTATGGCTACACCTTC.

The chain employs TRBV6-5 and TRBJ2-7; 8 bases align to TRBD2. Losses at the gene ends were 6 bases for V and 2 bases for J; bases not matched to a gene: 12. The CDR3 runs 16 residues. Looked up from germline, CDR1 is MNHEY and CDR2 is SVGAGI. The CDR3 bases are TGTGCCAGCAGCCGAGATACCAGCGGGGGTGCCTACGAGCAGTACTTC. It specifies CASSRDTSGGAYEQYF.

DNA of the CDR3: TGCAGCGTTGAGGGACAGCCTTTCTCAGATACGCAGTATTTT. Residues: CSVEGQPFSDTQYF. The V and J genes are TRBV29-1 and TRBJ2-3; 7 nucleotides agree with TRBD1. CDR1 SQVTM and CDR2 ANQGSEA come from the germline V gene. The CDR3 loop spans 14 amino acids. Unmatched junction bases numbered 7, after V lost 3 bases and J lost 4 bases.

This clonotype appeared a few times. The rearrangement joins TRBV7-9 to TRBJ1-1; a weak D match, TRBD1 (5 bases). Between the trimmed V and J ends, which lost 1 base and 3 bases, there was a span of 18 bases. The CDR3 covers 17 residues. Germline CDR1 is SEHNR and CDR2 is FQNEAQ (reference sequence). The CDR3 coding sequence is TGTGCCAGCAGCTTAGGAGTAGGGGTCACTGAGGACACTGAAGCTTTCTTT. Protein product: CASSLGVGVTEDTEAFF.

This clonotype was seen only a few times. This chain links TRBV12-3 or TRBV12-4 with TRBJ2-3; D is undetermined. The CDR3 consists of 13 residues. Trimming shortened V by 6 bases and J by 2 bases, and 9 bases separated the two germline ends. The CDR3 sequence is CASRTGYTDTQYF. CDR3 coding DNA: TGTGCCAGCAGAACCGGCTACACAGATACGCAGTATTTT.

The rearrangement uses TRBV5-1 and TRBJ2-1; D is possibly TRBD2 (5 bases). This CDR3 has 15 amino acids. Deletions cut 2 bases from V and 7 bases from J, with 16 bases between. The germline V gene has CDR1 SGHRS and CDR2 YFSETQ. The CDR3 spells CASSLTGGSGNEQFF. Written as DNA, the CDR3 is TGCGCCAGCAGCTTAACTGGCGGCTCGGGGAATGAGCAGTTCTTC.

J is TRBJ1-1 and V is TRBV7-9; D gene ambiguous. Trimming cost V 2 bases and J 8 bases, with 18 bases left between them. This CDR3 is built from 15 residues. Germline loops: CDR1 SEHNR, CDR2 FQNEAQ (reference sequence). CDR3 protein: CASSLRMGRSWEAFF. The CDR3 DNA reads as TGTGCCAGCAGCTTAAGAATGGGCCGGTCGTGGGAAGCTTTCTTT.

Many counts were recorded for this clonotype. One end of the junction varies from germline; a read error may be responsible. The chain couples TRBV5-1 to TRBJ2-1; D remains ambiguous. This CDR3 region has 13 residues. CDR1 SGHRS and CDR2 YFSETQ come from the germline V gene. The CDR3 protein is CASSLVGYNEQFF. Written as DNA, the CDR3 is TGTGCCAGCAGTTTAGTTGGTTACAATGAGCAGTTCTTC.

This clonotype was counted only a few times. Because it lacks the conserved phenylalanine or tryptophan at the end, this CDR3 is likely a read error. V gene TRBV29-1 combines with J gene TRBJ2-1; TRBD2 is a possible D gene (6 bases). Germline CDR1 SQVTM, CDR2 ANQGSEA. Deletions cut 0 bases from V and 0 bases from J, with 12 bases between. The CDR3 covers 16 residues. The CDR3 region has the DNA TGCAGCGTTGAAGATGGAGGGCGAAGCTCCTACAATGAGCAGTTCTTG. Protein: CSVEDGGRSSYNEQFL.

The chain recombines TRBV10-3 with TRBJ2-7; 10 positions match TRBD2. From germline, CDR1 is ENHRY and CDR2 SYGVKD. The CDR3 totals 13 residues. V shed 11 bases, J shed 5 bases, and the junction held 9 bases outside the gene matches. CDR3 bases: TGTGCCTCGAGACTAGCGGGTTCAGACGAGCAGTACTTC. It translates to CASRLAGSDEQYF.